This T cell receptor beta chain stems from a study of shared clonotypes between healthy human individuals. Study at large: Each donor's CD8 memory used one plate, CD8 naive two, each CD4 subset three.

A 200 ng quantity of DNA, approximately 29,000 T cell genomes, went into the sorted-subset replicate PCRs. Per the authors' pipeline: As immunoSEQ supplied junction-only sequences (without quality scores), filtering differed. The repertoire was sequenced with immunoSEQ multiplex PCR; TCRdb's copy has only in-frame clones and lacks some. V and J calls and clone size follow that table, whereas D and trimming were derived from the DNA. The sample lists some 1 million clones, approximately 72% seen once, with approximately 1.5% in the top ten. Per the germline V gene, CDR1 is SGHTA and CDR2 is FQGNSA. With V trimmed by 2 bases and J by 4 bases, 5 bases remained unmatched. This CDR3 is 15 amino acids long.

Material for sequencing was memory CD4+ T cells sorted from blood. Subset here: CD45RA-negative fraction. This receptor was identified in a man aged 18-30 years in good health. The chain uses TRBV7-2 and TRBJ2-5; 9 bases are shared with TRBD1. As DNA, the CDR3 is TGTGCCAGCAGCTTACAACAGGGGGCCCTAGAGACCCAGTACTTC. Amino acid sequence: CASSLQQGALETQYF.